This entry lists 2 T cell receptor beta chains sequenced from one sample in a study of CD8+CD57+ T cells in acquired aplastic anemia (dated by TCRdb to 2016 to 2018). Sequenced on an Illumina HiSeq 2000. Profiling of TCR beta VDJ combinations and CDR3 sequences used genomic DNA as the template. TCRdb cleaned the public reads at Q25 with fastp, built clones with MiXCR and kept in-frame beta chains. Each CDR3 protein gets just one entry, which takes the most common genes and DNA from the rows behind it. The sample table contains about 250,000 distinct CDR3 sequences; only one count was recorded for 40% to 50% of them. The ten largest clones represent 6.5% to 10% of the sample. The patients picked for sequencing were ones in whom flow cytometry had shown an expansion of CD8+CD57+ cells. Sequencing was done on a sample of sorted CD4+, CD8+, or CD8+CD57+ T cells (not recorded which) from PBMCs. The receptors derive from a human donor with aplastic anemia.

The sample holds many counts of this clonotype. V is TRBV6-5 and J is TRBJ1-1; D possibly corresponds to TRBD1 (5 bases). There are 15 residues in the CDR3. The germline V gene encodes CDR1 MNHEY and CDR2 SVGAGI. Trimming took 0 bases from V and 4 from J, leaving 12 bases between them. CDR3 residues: CASSYSRRVGTEAFF. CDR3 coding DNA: TGTGCCAGCAGTTACTCCCGCAGGGTAGGCACTGAAGCTTTCTTT.

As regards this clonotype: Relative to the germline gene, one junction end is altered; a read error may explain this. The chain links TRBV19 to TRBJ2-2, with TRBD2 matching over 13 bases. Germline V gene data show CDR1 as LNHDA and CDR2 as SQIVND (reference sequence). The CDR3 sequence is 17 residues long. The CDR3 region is CASSILLAGGPDRGAVF. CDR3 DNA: TGTGCCAGTAGTATCTTACTAGCGGGAGGGCCCGACCGGGGAGCTGTTTTT.